This entry features one T cell receptor (beta chain) sequence. As for time point: pretreatment peripheral blood. Per germline, CDR1 MNHEY and CDR2 SVGAGI. The V segment lost 6 bases and the J segment 3 bases; nucleotides outside the gene matches: 5. The CDR3 is made up of 13 amino acids. The record originates from a study of PD-L1 blockade in urothelial cancer. As for the study in general: From 0 to 3 prior chemotherapy regimens had been given to the patients.

Sequenced by immunoSEQ multiplex PCR; TCRdb stores in-frame clones only, minus some. The sample yields around 130,000 clones, around 84% seen once. The receptor was derived from a man in his forties or fifties with urothelial cancer. The chain is built from TRBV6-5 and TRBJ2-7; 7 positions agree with TRBD1. This specimen consisted of PBMCs, obtained around atezolizumab (anti-PD-L1) treatment. The CDR3 protein is CASSPTGSYEQYF. DNA of the CDR3: TGTGCCAGCAGCCCGACAGGGAGCTACGAGCAGTACTTC.